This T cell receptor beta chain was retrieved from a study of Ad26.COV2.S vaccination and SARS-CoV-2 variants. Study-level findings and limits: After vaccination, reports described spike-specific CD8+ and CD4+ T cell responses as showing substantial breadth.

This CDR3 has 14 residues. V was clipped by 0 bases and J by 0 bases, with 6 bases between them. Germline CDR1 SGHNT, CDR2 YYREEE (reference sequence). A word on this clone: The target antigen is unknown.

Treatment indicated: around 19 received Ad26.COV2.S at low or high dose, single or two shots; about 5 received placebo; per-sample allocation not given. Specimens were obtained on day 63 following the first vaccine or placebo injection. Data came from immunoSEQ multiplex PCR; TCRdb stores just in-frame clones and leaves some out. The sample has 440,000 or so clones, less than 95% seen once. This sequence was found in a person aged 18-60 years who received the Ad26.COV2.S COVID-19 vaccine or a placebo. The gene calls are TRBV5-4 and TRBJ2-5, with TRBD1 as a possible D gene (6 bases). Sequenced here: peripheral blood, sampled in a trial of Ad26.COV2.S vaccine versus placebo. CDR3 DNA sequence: TGTGCCAGCAGCTTGGGACAGGACCAAGAGACCCAGTACTTC. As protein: CASSLGQDQETQYF.